This T cell receptor beta chain was obtained from a study of blood T cell repertoires in COVID-19. The CDR3 contains 16 residues. As originally analysed: Counts of nucleated cells, estimated from reference gene primer amplification, were obtained. Some clones are missing from TCRdb's copy, which holds only in-frame ones; the method was immunoSEQ multiplex PCR. V and J calls plus clone size are reproduced from that table; the DNA served to infer D and trimming. Of under 300,000 clones listed, more than 75% are singletons. This chain joins TRBV21-1 and TRBJ1-4. TRBV21-1 is described as a pseudogene. The sequencing input was peripheral blood. The TCR sequence derives from a woman aged 35 to 49 who had recovered from COVID-19. The CDR3 sequence: CASSKGTGQRNEKLFF. Here the CDR3 DNA reads TGTGCCAGCAGCAAAGGGACTGGGCAGCGTAATGAAAAACTGTTTTTT.